A selection of T cell receptor beta chains follows, all from one sample in a study of beta chain features in type 1 diabetes. Sequencing was performed with immunoSEQ multiplex PCR; in TCRdb, only in-frame clones are kept and a portion is missing. The table records around 250,000 clones, approximately 14% of them present only once. The sequencing sample was made of naive CD4+ T cells from blood. These receptors were obtained from a man aged 30-40 years with type 1 diabetes. Both conserved end residues are part of each CDR3. Each record gives: J gene, V gene, D gene, clone size, CDR3 DNA, CDR3 protein. D genes are given only for firm matches. Size values are once, few and many counts, or a class for expanded clones, and some rows have none.

J: TRBJ2-1; V: TRBV4-1; D: TRBD2; size: few; DNA: TGCGCCAGCAGCCAAGTTCTAGCGGGGGGTGAGCAGTTCTTC; CDR3: CASSQVLAGGEQFF
J: TRBJ1-1; V: TRBV2; D: TRBD1; size: -; DNA: TGTGCCAGCAGTGAACGGGACAGGGAGAACGCTTTCTTT; CDR3: CASSERDRENAFF
J: TRBJ2-4; V: TRBV6-1; D: -; size: -; DNA: TGTGCCAGCAGTGTACGGCTCGTTACGGGACTCATAAAAAACATTCAGTACTTC; CDR3: CASSVRLVTGLIKNIQYF
J: TRBJ2-5; V: TRBV30; D: TRBD1; size: few; DNA: TGTGCCTGGACTGGACAGGGTGGCCAAGAGACCCAGTACTTC; CDR3: CAWTGQGGQETQYF
J: TRBJ1-4; V: TRBV29-1; D: -; size: -; DNA: TGCAGCGTTGAATGGGAGGGAAAACTGTTTTTT; CDR3: CSVEWEGKLFF
J: TRBJ2-7; V: TRBV11-1; D: TRBD2; size: -; DNA: TGTGCCAGCAGCTTGACCCGCGGGGGAATAGGGTACGAGCAGTACTTC; CDR3: CASSLTRGGIGYEQYF
J: TRBJ2-1; V: TRBV5-1; D: TRBD2; size: few; DNA: TGCGCCAGCAGCTTGGGACTAGCCAATGAGCAGTTCTTC; CDR3: CASSLGLANEQFF
J: TRBJ2-1; V: TRBV19; D: TRBD2; size: -; DNA: TGTGCCAGTAGTGGACTAGCGGCATCCTACAATGAGCAGTTCTTC; CDR3: CASSGLAASYNEQFF
J: TRBJ2-5; V: TRBV6-6; D: TRBD1; size: -; DNA: TGTGCCAGCAGTTACACCCTCGACAGGGTAGGAAAGACCCAGTACTTC; CDR3: CASSYTLDRVGKTQYF
J: TRBJ1-1; V: TRBV5-4; D: TRBD1; size: -; DNA: TGTGCCAGCAGTCTAATGGACAGGTTGAACACTGAAGCTTTCTTT; CDR3: CASSLMDRLNTEAFF
J: TRBJ2-1; V: TRBV30; D: TRBD2; size: -; DNA: TGTGCCTGGTGTGTTGGCGGGAGGGCTGCTGAGCAGTTCTTC; CDR3: CAWCVGGRAAEQFF
J: TRBJ2-1; V: TRBV7-3; D: -; size: few; DNA: TGTGCCAGCAGCTTAAGACCAGCGAACAATGAGCAGTTCTTC; CDR3: CASSLRPANNEQFF
J: TRBJ2-7; V: TRBV28; D: TRBD1; size: few; DNA: TGTGCCAGTTACCGGGACAGCTCCTACGAGCAGTACTTC; CDR3: CASYRDSSYEQYF
J: TRBJ2-5; V: TRBV6-5; D: TRBD1; size: few; DNA: TGTGCCAGCAGTTACGGGACAGGGGGGCGGGAGACCCAGTACTTC; CDR3: CASSYGTGGRETQYF
J: TRBJ1-1; V: TRBV30; D: -; size: few; DNA: TGTGCCTGGGGACGGGGGGACACTGAAGCTTTCTTT; CDR3: CAWGRGDTEAFF
J: TRBJ1-5; V: TRBV7-8; D: TRBD1; size: -; DNA: TGTGCCAGCAGCACGCCGACAGGGGATCAGCCCCAGCATTTT; CDR3: CASSTPTGDQPQHF
J: TRBJ2-1; V: TRBV6-5; D: TRBD1; size: -; DNA: TGTGCCAGCAGCCCCGGGACAGCCTTCTACAATGAGCAGTTCTTC; CDR3: CASSPGTAFYNEQFF
J: TRBJ2-3; V: TRBV10-3; D: -; size: few; DNA: TGTGCCACCCTAAGTCGGGAGATTAGCACAGATACGCAGTATTTT; CDR3: CATLSREISTDTQYF
J: TRBJ1-1; V: TRBV2; D: -; size: few; DNA: TGTGCCAGCAGTGAACGGGGTACGGAGGTGAACACTGAAGCTTTCTTT; CDR3: CASSERGTEVNTEAFF
J: TRBJ2-1; V: TRBV7-2; D: -; size: few; DNA: TGTGCCAGCAGGTCCCCTAGCGCTGGAGAGCAGTTCTTC; CDR3: CASRSPSAGEQFF
J: TRBJ2-1; V: TRBV2; D: -; size: -; DNA: TGTGCCAGCAGTAAGGACTACAACAATGAGCAGTTCTTC; CDR3: CASSKDYNNEQFF
J: TRBJ2-5; V: TRBV9; D: -; size: -; DNA: TGTGCCAGCAGGGGGGCTGGGGAAGAGACCCAGTACTTC; CDR3: CASRGAGEETQYF
J: TRBJ2-7; V: TRBV5-4; D: TRBD2; size: -; DNA: TGTGCCAGCAGCTTTTCGTCTAGCGGGGTCTCCTACGAGCAGTACTTC; CDR3: CASSFSSSGVSYEQYF
J: TRBJ1-5; V: TRBV2; D: -; size: -; DNA: TGTGCCAGCAGTGAGGAAGGGGGGGACCAGCCCCAGCATTTT; CDR3: CASSEEGGDQPQHF
J: TRBJ2-6; V: TRBV19; D: -; size: few; DNA: TGTGCCAGTAGTATAGTAGGACAGTCCAACGTCCTGACTTTC; CDR3: CASSIVGQSNVLTF
J: TRBJ1-5; V: TRBV30; D: -; size: -; DNA: TGTGCCTGGAGTGACCTGGAGGGTAATCAGCCCCAGCATTTT; CDR3: CAWSDLEGNQPQHF
J: TRBJ2-1; V: TRBV5-1; D: TRBD2; size: few; DNA: TGCGCCAGCAGCTTTGGACTAGCGGAGCACTACAATGAGCAGTTCTTC; CDR3: CASSFGLAEHYNEQFF